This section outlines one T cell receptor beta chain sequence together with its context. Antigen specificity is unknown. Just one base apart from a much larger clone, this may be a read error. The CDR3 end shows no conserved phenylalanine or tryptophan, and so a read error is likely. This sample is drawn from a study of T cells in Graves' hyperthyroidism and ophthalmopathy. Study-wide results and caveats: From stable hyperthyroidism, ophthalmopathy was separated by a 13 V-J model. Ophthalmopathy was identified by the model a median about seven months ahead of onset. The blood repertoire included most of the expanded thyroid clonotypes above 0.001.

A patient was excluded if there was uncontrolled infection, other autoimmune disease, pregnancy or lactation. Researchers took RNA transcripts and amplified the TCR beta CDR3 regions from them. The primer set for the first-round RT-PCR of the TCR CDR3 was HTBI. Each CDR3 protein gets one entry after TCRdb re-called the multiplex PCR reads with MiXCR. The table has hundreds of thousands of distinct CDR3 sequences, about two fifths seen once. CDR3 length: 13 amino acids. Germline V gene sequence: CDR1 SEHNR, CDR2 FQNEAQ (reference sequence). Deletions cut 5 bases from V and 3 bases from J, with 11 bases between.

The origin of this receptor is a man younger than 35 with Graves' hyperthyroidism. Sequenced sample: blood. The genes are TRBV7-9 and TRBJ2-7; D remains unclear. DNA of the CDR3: TGTGCCAGCAGCCAAGGCGTCGACTACGAGCAGTACCTC. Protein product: CASSQGVDYEQYL.